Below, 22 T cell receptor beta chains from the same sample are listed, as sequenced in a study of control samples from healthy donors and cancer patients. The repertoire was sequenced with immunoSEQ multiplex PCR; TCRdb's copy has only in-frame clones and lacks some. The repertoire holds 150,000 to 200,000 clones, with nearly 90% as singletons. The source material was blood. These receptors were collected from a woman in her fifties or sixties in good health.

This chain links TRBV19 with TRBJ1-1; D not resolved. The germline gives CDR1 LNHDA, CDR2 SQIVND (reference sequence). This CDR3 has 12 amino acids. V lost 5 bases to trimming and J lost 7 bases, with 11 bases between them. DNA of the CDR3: TGTGCCAGTAGTGGGAGCACCTTTGAAGCTTTCTTT. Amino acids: CASSGSTFEAFF.

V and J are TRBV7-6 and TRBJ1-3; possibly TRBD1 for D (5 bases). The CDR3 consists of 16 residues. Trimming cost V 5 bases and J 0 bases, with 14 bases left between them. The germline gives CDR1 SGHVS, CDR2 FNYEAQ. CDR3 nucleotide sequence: TGTGCCAGCAGCCGAAAGGACATTGCCTCTGGAAACACCATATATTTT. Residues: CASSRKDIASGNTIYF.

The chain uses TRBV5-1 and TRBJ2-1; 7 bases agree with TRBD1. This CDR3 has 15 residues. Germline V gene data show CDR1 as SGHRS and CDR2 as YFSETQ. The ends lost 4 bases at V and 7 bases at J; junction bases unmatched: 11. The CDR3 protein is CASSARQGRRNEQFF. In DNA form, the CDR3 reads TGCGCCAGCAGCGCCCGACAGGGTAGGAGGAATGAGCAGTTCTTC.

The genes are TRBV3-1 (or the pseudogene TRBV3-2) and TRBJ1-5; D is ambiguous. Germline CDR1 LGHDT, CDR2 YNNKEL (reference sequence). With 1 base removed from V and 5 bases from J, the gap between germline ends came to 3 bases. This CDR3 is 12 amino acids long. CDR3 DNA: TGTGCCAGCAGCCAAGGGGATCAGCCCCAGCATTTT. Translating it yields CASSQGDQPQHF.

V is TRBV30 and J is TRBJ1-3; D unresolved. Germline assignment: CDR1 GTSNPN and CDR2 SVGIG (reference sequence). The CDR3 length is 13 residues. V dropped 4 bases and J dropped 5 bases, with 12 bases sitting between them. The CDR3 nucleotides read TGTGCCTGGAATTCAGAAAGGCGAAACACCATATATTTT. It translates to CAWNSERRNTIYF.

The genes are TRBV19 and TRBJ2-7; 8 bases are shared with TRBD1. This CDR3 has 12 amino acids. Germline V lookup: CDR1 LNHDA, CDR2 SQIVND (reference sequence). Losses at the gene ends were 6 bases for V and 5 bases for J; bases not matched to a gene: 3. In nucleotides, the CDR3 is TGTGCCAGTAGCCCAGGGGGCCACGAGCAGTACTTC. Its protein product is CASSPGGHEQYF.

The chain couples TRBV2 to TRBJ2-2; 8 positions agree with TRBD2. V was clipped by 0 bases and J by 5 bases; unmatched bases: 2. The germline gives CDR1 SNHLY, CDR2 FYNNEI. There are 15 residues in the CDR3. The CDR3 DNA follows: TGTGCCAGCAGTGAAGCGGCGGGAGGTACCGGGGAGCTGTTTTTT. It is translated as CASSEAAGGTGELFF.

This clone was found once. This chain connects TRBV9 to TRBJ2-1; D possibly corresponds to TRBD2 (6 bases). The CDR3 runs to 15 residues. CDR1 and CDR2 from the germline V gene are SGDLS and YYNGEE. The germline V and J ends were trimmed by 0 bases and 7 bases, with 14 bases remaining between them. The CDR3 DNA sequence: TGTGCCAGCAGCGTAGGTGGGAGGAGTGAAAATGAGCAGTTCTTC. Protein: CASSVGGRSENEQFF.

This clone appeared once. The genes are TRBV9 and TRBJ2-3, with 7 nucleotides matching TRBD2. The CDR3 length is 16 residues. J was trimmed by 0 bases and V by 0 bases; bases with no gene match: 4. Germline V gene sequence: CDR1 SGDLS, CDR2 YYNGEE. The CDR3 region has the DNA TGTGCCAGCAGCGTAGCCCCTAGCGGTAGCACAGATACGCAGTATTTT. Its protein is CASSVAPSGSTDTQYF.

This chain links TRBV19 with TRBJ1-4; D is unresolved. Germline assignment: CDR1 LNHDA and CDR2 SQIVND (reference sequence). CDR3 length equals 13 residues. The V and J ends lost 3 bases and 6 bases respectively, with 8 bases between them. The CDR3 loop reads CASSMGTYEKLFF. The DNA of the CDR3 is TGTGCCAGTAGTATGGGAACCTATGAAAAACTGTTTTTT.

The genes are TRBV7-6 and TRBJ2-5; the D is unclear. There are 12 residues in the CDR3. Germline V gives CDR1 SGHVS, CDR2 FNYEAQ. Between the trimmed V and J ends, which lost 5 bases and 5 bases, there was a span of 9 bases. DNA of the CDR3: TGTGCCAGCAGCCCCTTGGCGGAGACCCAGTACTTC. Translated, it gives CASSPLAETQYF.

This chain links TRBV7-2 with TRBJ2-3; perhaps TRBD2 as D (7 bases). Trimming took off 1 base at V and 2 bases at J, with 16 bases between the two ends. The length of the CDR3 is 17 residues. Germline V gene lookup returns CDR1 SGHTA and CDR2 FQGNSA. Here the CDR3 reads CASSLGSGGGHTDTQYF. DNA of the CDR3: TGTGCCAGCAGCTTAGGATCCGGCGGGGGACACACAGATACGCAGTATTTT.

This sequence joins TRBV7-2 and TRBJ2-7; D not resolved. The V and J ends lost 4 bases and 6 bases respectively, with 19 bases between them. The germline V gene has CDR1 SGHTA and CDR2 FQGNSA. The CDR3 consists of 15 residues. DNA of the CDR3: TGTGCCAGCAGCTCACTTGACGGATTAGGACCCGAGCAGTACTTC. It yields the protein CASSSLDGLGPEQYF.

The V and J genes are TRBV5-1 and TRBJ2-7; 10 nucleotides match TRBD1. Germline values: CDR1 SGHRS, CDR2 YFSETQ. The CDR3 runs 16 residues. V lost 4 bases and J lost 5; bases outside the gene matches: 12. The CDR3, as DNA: TGCGCCAGCAGCCCACACGTCGACAGGGGGCGGAACGAGCAGTACTTC. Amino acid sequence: CASSPHVDRGRNEQYF.

This CDR3 reads CASSISKGNIQYF. The DNA for the CDR3 is TGTGCCAGTAGTATAAGTAAAGGGAACATTCAGTACTTC. The V call is TRBV19, the J call TRBJ2-4, with no clear D. The germline V gene has CDR1 LNHDA and CDR2 SQIVND (reference sequence). The CDR3 is made up of 13 amino acids. The V end was cut by 2 bases, the J end by 7 bases, with 9 bases between.

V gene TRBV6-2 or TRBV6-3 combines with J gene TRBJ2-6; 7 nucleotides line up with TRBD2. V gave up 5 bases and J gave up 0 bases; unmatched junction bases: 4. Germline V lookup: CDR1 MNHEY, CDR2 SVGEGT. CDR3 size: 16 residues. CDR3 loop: CASSGPGGSGANVLTF. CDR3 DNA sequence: TGTGCCAGCAGTGGGCCGGGGGGCTCTGGGGCCAACGTCCTGACTTTC.

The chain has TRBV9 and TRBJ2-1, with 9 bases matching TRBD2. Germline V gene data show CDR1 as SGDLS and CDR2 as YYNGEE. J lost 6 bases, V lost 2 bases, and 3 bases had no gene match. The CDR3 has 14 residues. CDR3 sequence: CASSVVLAGNEQFF. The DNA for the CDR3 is TGTGCCAGCAGCGTCGTACTAGCGGGCAATGAGCAGTTCTTC.

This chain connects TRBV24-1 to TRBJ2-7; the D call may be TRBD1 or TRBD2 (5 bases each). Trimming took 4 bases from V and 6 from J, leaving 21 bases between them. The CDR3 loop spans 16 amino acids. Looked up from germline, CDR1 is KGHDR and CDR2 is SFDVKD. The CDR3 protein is CATSDPGRDPWGEQYF. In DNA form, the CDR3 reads TGTGCCACCAGTGACCCGGGCCGGGACCCCTGGGGCGAGCAGTACTTC.

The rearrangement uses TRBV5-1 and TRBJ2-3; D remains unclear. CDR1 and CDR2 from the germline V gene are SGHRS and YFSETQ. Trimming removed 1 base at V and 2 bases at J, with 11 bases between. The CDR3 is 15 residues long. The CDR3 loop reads CASSLLASATDTQYF. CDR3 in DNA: TGCGCCAGCAGCTTGCTTGCGAGCGCCACAGATACGCAGTATTTT.

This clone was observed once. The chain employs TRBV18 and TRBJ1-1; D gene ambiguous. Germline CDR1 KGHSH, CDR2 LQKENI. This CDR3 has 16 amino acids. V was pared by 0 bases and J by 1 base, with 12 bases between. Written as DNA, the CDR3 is TGTGCCAGCTCACCACCAGGTAAGCCCTCGAACACTGAAGCTTTCTTT. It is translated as CASSPPGKPSNTEAFF.

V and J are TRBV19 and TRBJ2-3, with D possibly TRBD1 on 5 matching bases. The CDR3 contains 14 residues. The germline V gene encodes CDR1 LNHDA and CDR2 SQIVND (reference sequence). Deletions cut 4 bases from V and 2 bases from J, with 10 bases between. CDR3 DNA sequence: TGTGCCAGTAGTAGTACAGGAACCACAGATACGCAGTATTTT. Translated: CASSSTGTTDTQYF.

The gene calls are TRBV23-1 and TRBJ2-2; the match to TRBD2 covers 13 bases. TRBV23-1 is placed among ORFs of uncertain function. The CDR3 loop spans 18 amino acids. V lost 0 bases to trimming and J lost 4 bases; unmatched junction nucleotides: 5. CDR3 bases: TGCGCCAGCAGTCAATCCCCCACTAGCGGGAGGGTCACCGGGGAGCTGTTTTTT. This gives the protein CASSQSPTSGRVTGELFF.